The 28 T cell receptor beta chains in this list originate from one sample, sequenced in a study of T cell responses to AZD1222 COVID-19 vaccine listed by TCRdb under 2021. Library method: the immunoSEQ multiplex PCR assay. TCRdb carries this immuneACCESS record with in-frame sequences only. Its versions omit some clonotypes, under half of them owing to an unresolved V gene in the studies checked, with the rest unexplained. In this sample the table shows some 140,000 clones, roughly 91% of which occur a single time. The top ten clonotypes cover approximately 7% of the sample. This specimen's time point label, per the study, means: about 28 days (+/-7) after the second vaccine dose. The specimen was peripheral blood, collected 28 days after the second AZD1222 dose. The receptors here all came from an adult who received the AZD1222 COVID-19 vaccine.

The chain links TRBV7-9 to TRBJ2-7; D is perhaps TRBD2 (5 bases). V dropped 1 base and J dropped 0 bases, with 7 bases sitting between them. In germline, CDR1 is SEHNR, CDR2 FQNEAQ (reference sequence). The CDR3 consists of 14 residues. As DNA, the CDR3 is TGTGCCAGCAGCTTAGTAGGGAGCTCCTACGAGCAGTACTTC. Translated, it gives CASSLVGSSYEQYF.

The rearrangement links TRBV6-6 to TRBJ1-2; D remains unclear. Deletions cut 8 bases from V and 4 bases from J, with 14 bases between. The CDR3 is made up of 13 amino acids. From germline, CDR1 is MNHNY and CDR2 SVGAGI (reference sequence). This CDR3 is CASLEAAGYGYTF. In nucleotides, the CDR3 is TGTGCCAGCCTCGAGGCGGCAGGCTATGGCTACACCTTC.

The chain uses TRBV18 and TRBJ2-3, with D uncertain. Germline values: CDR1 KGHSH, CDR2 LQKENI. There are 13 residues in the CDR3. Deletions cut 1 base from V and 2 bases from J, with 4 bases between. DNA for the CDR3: TGTGCCAGCTCACCACTGAACACAGATACGCAGTATTTT. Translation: CASSPLNTDTQYF.

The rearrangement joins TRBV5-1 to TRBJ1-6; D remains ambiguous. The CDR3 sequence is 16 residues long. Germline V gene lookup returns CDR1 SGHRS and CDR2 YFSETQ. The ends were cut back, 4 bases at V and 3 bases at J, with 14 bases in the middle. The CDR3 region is CASSLTVSDYNSPLHF. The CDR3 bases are TGCGCCAGCAGCCTCACCGTAAGCGACTATAATTCACCCCTCCACTTT. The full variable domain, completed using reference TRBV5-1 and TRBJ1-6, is KAGVTQTPRYLIKTRGQQVTLSCSPISGHRSVSWYQQTPGQGLQFLFEYFSETQRNKGNFPGRFSGRQFSNSRSEMNVSTLELGDSALYLCASSLTVSDYNSPLHFGNGTRLTVT.

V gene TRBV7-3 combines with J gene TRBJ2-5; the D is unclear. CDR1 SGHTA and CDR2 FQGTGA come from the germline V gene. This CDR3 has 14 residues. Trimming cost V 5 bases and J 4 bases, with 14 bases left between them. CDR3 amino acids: CASSPTPNRETQYF. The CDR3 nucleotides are TGTGCCAGCAGCCCGACGCCGAATAGAGAGACCCAGTACTTC.

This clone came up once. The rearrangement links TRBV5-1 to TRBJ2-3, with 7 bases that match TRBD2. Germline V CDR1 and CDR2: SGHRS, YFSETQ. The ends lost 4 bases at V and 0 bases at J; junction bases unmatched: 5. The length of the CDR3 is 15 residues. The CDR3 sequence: CASSRGDSSTDTQYF. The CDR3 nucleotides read TGCGCCAGCAGCCGGGGGGACTCAAGCACAGATACGCAGTATTTT.

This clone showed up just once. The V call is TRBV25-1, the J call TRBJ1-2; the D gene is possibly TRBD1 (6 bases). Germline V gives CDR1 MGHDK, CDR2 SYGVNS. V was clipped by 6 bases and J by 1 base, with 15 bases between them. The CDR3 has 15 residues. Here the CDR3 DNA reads TGTGCCAGCAGGGAAGAGACAGGAGGTAACTATGGCTACACCTTC. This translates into CASREETGGNYGYTF.

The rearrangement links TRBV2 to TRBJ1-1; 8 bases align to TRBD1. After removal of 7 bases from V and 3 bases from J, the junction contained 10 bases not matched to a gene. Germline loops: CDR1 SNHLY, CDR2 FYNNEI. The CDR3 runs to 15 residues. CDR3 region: CASISGGAGDTEAFF. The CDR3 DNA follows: TGTGCCAGCATATCAGGGGGCGCAGGTGACACTGAAGCTTTCTTT.

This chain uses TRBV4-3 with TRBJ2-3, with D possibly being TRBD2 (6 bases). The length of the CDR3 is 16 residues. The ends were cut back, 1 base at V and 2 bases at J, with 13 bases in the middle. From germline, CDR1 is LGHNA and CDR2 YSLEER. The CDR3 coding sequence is TGCGCCAGCAGCCAAGGTGGGCGGGGTTTCACAGATACGCAGTATTTT. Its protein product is CASSQGGRGFTDTQYF.

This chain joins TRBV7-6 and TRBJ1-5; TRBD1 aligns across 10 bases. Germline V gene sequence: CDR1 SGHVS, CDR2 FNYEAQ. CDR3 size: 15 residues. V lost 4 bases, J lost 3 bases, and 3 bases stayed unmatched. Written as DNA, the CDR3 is TGTGCCAGCAGCTCGGGACAGGGGCACAATCAGCCCCAGCATTTT. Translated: CASSSGQGHNQPQHF.

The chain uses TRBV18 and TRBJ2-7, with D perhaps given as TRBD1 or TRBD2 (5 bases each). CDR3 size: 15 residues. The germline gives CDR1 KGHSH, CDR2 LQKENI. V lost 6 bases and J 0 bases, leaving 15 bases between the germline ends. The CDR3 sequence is CASSVGAASSYEQYF. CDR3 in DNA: TGTGCCAGCTCGGTCGGGGCTGCCAGCTCCTACGAGCAGTACTTC.

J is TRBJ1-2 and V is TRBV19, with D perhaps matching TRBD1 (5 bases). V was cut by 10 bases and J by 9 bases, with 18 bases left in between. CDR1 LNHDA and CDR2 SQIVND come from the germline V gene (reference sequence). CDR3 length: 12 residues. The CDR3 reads CATTDSRISYTF. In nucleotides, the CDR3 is TGTGCCACCACCGACAGTCGGATTAGCTACACCTTC.

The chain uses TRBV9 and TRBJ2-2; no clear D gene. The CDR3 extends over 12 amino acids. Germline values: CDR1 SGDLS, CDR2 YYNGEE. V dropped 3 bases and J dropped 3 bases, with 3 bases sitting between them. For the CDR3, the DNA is TGTGCCAGCAGCGGGGACACCGGGGAGCTGTTTTTT. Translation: CASSGDTGELFF.

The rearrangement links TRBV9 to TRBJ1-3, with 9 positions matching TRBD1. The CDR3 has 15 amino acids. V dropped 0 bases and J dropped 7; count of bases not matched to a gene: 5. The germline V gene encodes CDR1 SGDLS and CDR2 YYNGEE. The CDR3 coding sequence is TGTGCCAGCAGCGTAGTCGGGACAGGGATGAACACCATATATTTT. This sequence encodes CASSVVGTGMNTIYF.

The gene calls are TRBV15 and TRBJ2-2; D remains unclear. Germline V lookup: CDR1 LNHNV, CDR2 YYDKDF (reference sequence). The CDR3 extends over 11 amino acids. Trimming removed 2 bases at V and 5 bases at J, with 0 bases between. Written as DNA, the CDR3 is TGTGCCACCAGCAGAACCGGGGAGCTGTTTTTT. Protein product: CATSRTGELFF.

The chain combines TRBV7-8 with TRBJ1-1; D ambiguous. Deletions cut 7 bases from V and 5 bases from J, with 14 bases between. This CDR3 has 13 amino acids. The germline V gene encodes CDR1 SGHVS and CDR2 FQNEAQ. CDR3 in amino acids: CASKGSGRTEAFF. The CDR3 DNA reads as TGTGCCAGCAAGGGTTCAGGAAGGACTGAAGCTTTCTTT.

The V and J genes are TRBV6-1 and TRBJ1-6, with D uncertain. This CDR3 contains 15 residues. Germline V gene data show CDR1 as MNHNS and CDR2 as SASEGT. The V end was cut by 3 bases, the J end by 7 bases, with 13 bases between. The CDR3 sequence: CASSDGPYLNSPLHF. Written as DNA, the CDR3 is TGTGCCAGCAGTGATGGGCCCTACCTCAATTCACCCCTCCACTTT.

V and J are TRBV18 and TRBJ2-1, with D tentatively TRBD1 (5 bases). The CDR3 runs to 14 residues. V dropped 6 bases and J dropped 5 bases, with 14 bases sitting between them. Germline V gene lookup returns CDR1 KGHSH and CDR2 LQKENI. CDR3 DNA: TGTGCCAGCTCGCCAGGGCCCGATAACAATGAGCAGTTCTTC. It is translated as CASSPGPDNNEQFF.

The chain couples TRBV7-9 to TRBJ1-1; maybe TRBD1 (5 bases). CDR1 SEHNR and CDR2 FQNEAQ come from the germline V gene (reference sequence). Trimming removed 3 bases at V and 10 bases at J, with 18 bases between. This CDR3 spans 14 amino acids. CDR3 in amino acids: CASSLGTPVRVAFF. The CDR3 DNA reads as TGTGCCAGCAGCTTGGGGACTCCAGTTCGGGTAGCTTTCTTT.

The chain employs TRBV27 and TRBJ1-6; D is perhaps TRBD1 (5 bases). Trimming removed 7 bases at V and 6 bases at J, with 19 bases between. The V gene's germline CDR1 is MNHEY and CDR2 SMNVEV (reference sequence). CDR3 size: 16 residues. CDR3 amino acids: CASMALRGSSNSPLHF. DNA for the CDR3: TGTGCCAGCATGGCCCTCCGGGGGAGTAGTAATTCACCCCTCCACTTT.

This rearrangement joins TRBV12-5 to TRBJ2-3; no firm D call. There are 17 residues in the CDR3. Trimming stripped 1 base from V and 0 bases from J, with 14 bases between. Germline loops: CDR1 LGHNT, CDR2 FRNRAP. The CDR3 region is CASGLGSGPLSTDTQYF. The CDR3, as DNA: TGTGCTAGTGGTTTGGGATCCGGGCCACTTAGCACAGATACGCAGTATTTT.

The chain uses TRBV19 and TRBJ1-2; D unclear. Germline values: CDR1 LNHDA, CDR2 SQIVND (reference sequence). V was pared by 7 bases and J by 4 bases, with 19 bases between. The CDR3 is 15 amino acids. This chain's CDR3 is CASTHLGSSGYGYTF. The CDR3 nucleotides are TGTGCCAGTACCCATCTAGGGAGTTCGGGCTATGGCTACACCTTC.

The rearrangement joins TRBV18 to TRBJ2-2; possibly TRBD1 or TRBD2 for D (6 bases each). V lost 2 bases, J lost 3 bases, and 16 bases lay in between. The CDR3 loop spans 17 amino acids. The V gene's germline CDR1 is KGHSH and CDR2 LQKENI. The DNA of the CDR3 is TGTGCCAGCTCACCATCTTACAGGGTAGCGGACACCGGGGAGCTGTTTTTT. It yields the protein CASSPSYRVADTGELFF.

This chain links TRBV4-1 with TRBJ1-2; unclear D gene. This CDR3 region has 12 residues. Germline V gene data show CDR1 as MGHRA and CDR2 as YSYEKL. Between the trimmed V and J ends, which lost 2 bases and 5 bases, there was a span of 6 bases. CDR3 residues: CASSQSEYGYTF. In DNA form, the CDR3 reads TGCGCCAGCAGCCAATCTGAGTATGGCTACACCTTC.

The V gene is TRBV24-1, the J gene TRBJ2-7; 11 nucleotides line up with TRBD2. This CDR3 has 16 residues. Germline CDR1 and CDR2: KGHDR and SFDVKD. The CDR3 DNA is TGTGTCCCTGGTGAACCTAAGACTAGCGGGGCCTACGAGCAGTACTTC. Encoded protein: CVPGEPKTSGAYEQYF.

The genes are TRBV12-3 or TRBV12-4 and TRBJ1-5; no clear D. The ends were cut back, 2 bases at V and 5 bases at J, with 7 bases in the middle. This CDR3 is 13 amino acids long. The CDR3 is CASSLQVHQPQHF. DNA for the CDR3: TGTGCCAGCAGTTTACAGGTTCATCAGCCCCAGCATTTT.

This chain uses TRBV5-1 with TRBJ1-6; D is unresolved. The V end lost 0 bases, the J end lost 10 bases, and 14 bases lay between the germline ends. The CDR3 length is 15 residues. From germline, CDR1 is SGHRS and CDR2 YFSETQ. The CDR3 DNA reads TGCGCCAGCAGCTTGGGCAGCGGTAGTAGGTCACCCCTCCACTTT. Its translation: CASSLGSGSRSPLHF.

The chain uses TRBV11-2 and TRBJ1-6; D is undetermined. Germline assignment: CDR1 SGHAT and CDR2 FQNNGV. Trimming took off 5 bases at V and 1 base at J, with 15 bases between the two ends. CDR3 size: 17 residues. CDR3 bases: TGTGCCAGCAGCCCAACCGGCCCTGGGTCCTATAATTCACCCCTCCACTTT. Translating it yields CASSPTGPGSYNSPLHF. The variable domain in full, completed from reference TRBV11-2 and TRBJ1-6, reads EAGVAQSPRYKIIEKRQSVAFWCNPISGHATLYWYQQILGQGPKLLIQFQNNGVVDDSQLPKDRFSAERLKGVDSTLKIQPAKLEDSAVYLCASSPTGPGSYNSPLHFGNGTRLTVT.